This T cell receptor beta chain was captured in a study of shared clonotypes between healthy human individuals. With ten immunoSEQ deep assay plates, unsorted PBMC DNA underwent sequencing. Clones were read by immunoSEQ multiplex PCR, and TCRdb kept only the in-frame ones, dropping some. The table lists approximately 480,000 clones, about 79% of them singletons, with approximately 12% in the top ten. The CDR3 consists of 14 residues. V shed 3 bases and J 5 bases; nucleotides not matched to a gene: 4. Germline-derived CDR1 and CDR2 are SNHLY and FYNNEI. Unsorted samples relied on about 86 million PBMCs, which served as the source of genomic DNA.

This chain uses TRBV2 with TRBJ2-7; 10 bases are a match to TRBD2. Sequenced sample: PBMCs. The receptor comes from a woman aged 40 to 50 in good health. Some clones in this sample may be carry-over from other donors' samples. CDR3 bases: TGTGCCAGCAGTGATGGGACTAGCGCCCACGAGCAGTACTTC. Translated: CASSDGTSAHEQYF.